The 15 T cell receptor beta chains below all came from one sample that was sequenced in a study of blood T cell repertoires in COVID-19. TCRdb's table, derived via immunoSEQ multiplex PCR, lists solely in-frame clones and lacks some. The table records hundreds of thousands of clones, 89% of them present only once. The sequencing sample was made of peripheral blood. These receptor sequences come from a man aged 18 to 35 with COVID-19, enrolled during active disease.

This clone has a handful of counts. CDR3 DNA sequence: TGTGCCAGTAGTATTATAGCGGGATTCTCCTACGAGCAGTACTTC. The encoded protein is CASSIIAGFSYEQYF. The chain employs TRBV19 and TRBJ2-7; TRBD2 aligns across 8 bases. The CDR3 extends over 15 amino acids. Germline lookup yields CDR1 LNHDA and CDR2 SQIVND (reference sequence). The ends lost 3 bases at V and 0 bases at J; junction bases unmatched: 4.

The chain joins TRBV7-7 to TRBJ2-1; the match to TRBD2 covers 10 bases. CDR1 is SSHAT and CDR2 is FNYEAQ in the germline V gene (reference sequence). This CDR3 spans 15 amino acids. V lost 2 bases to trimming and J lost 8 bases; unmatched junction nucleotides: 6. The CDR3 here is CASSLRAGGPYEQFF. The CDR3 nucleotides are TGTGCCAGCAGCTTACGAGCGGGGGGGCCCTATGAGCAGTTCTTC.

The chain is built from TRBV27 and TRBJ1-1; the D gene is possibly TRBD1 (6 bases). The V gene lost 3 bases and the J gene lost 7 bases, with 12 bases spanning the gap. The CDR3 runs to 13 residues. Germline V CDR1 and CDR2: MNHEY, SMNVEV (reference sequence). As DNA, the CDR3 is TGTGCCAGCAGTTTCCTGGACAGCAGTGAAGCTTTCTTT. This codes for CASSFLDSSEAFF.

The chain carries TRBV6-5 and TRBJ1-1; TRBD1 is a possible D gene (5 bases). The germline CDR1 and CDR2 sequences are MNHEY and SVGAGI. The V and J ends lost 4 bases and 1 base respectively, with 13 bases between them. The CDR3 consists of 15 residues. The CDR3 nucleotides read TGTGCCAGCAGTTCCCCCATAGGGGCGAACACTGAAGCTTTCTTT. This translates into CASSSPIGANTEAFF.

This chain joins TRBV3-1 (or the pseudogene TRBV3-2) and TRBJ2-1, with D perhaps matching TRBD2 (5 bases). The CDR3 is made up of 13 amino acids. Trimming shortened V by 3 bases and J by 9 bases, and 12 bases separated the two germline ends. Germline values: CDR1 LGHDT, CDR2 YNNKEL (reference sequence). CDR3 sequence (DNA): TGTGCCAGCAGCCATCCGGGAAATGGTGAGCAGTTCTTC. Amino acid sequence: CASSHPGNGEQFF.

A remark on this clone: The sample contains more than one DNA sequence encoding this CDR3. This chain uses TRBV19 with TRBJ2-1; 7 bases are shared with TRBD1. The CDR3 contains 14 residues. The ends lost 3 bases at V and 3 bases at J; junction bases unmatched: 2. The germline CDR1 and CDR2 sequences are LNHDA and SQIVND (reference sequence). CDR3 DNA sequence: TGTGCCAGTAGTATGGGACAGAGCTACAATGAGCAGTTCTTC. Translation: CASSMGQSYNEQFF.

The rearrangement joins TRBV27 to TRBJ2-1, with TRBD2 matching 16 bases. The CDR3 covers 22 residues. Germline loops: CDR1 MNHEY, CDR2 SMNVEV (reference sequence). The V segment lost 5 bases and the J segment 2 bases; nucleotides outside the gene matches: 18. CDR3 sequence reads: CASSKSRPGLAGGPSPYNEQFF. In nucleotides, the CDR3 is TGTGCCAGCAGTAAATCACGGCCGGGACTAGCGGGAGGGCCGTCCCCCTACAATGAGCAGTTCTTC.

The rearrangement uses TRBV4-2 and TRBJ2-7, with 13 bases fitting TRBD2. The CDR3 covers 17 residues. The V gene end was trimmed by 1 base and the J gene end by 2 bases; junction bases not matched to a gene: 5. Germline V gene data show CDR1 as LGHNA and CDR2 as YNFKEQ. CDR3 sequence reads: CASSQVGTSGEPYEQYF. CDR3 nucleotides: TGTGCCAGCAGCCAAGTTGGGACTAGCGGGGAGCCCTACGAGCAGTACTTC.

V is TRBV11-3 and J is TRBJ2-7, with TRBD1 as a possible D gene (5 bases). Trimming took 6 bases from V and 7 from J, leaving 19 bases between them. The germline V gene encodes CDR1 SGHNT and CDR2 YENEEA. There are 14 residues in the CDR3. The CDR3 DNA is TGTGCCAGCAGTCACCGGGTGGGGCCCGGGGAGCAGTACTTC. Amino acids: CASSHRVGPGEQYF.

The J gene is TRBJ1-4, the V gene TRBV27, with 7 nucleotides matching TRBD1. CDR1 is MNHEY and CDR2 is SMNVEV in the germline V gene (reference sequence). The CDR3 has 15 amino acids. Germline trimming cut 8 bases from V and 3 bases from J; bases unmatched to any gene: 9. The CDR3 here is CASGTTGAPNEKLFF. Here the CDR3 DNA reads TGTGCCAGCGGAACAACAGGGGCCCCTAATGAAAAACTGTTTTTT.

This clone was observed a single time. A much larger clone sits a single nucleotide away, making a read error possible. The chain has TRBV5-5 and TRBJ2-1, with 11 bases aligning to TRBD2. The CDR3 sequence is 15 residues long. Per the germline V gene, CDR1 is SGHKS and CDR2 is YYEKEE (reference sequence). J gave up 5 bases and V 4 bases, and 5 bases lay outside the gene matches. The DNA of the CDR3 is TGTGCCAGCAGCCGGACTAGCGGGCCCGACAATGAGCAGTTCTTC. It yields the protein CASSRTSGPDNEQFF.

J is TRBJ1-6 and V is TRBV28, with 10 bases identical to TRBD1. This CDR3 region has 15 residues. Unmatched junction bases numbered 5, after V lost 4 bases and J lost 8 bases. From germline, CDR1 is MDHEN and CDR2 SYDVKM. This CDR3 is CASSSGDRGDSPLHF. The CDR3 DNA reads as TGTGCCAGCAGTTCAGGGGACAGGGGAGATTCACCCCTCCACTTT.

This chain links TRBV4-1 with TRBJ2-7; 10 nucleotides match TRBD1. Germline V lookup: CDR1 MGHRA, CDR2 YSYEKL. The CDR3 loop spans 14 amino acids. V lost 3 bases, J lost 3 bases, and 2 bases stayed unmatched. The CDR3 loop is CASSHRTGGYEQYF. The CDR3 bases are TGCGCCAGCAGCCATCGGACAGGGGGCTACGAGCAGTACTTC.

V gene TRBV6-5 combines with J gene TRBJ2-2; TRBD2 is a possible D gene (6 bases). The length of the CDR3 is 15 residues. Germline CDR1 and CDR2: MNHEY and SVGAGI. Deletions cut 5 bases from V and 7 bases from J, with 17 bases between. The DNA for the CDR3 is TGTGCCAGCAGTCCCCGCGGGGTCCTAGTCGGGGAGCTGTTTTTT. Amino acids: CASSPRGVLVGELFF.

V is TRBV2 and J is TRBJ2-7; TRBD2 is a possible D gene (6 bases). The CDR3 sequence is 15 residues long. Germline lookup yields CDR1 SNHLY and CDR2 FYNNEI. V gave up 1 base and J gave up 2 bases, with 12 bases separating them. The CDR3 coding sequence is TGTGCCAGCAGTGAAGTACCGGGAGTCGCCTACGAGCAGTACTTC. It is translated as CASSEVPGVAYEQYF.